The rows below give T cell receptor beta chains drawn from one sample of a study of blood T cell repertoires in COVID-19. Assay used: immunoSEQ multiplex PCR; TCRdb lists only in-frame clones, some missing. Among fewer than 110,000 clones, approximately 80% were seen once, and the ten largest hold 9.5% to 15%. Specimen: peripheral blood. The receptors were sampled from a human donor in a cohort sampled during active COVID-19. Each CDR3 is given with its conserved first and last residue. Fields, in order: CDR3 DNA, CDR3 protein, D gene, V gene, clone size, J gene. D genes are given only for firm matches. Clone size is given for some rows only: seen once, a few or many times, or a class if the clone is expanded.

CDR3nt: TGTGCCAGCAGTTTTCACAGGGCGAACACTGAAGCTTTCTTT; CDR3aa: CASSFHRANTEAFF; d_gene: -; v_gene: TRBV27; abundance: -; j_gene: TRBJ1-1
CDR3nt: TGTGCCAGCAGCCCAATTAACAGGGAAACCGGGGAGCTGTTTTTT; CDR3aa: CASSPINRETGELFF; d_gene: -; v_gene: TRBV7-9; abundance: few; j_gene: TRBJ2-2
CDR3nt: TGTGCCAGCAGTTTTCAGGAGGACTCACCCCTCCACTTT; CDR3aa: CASSFQEDSPLHF; d_gene: -; v_gene: TRBV27; abundance: -; j_gene: TRBJ1-6
CDR3nt: TGTGCCTGGAAGCTCGGGACAGGGGGTTGGGGCTACACCTTC; CDR3aa: CAWKLGTGGWGYTF; d_gene: TRBD1; v_gene: TRBV30; abundance: -; j_gene: TRBJ1-2
CDR3nt: TGTGCCAGCAGTCAAACAGGGGCCTCTGGAAACACCATATATTTT; CDR3aa: CASSQTGASGNTIYF; d_gene: TRBD1; v_gene: TRBV2; abundance: -; j_gene: TRBJ1-3
CDR3nt: TGTGCCAGCAGTTTCGGAAGGGGATTTGTTGAAAAACTGTTTTTT; CDR3aa: CASSFGRGFVEKLFF; d_gene: -; v_gene: TRBV28; abundance: -; j_gene: TRBJ1-4
CDR3nt: TGTGCCAGCAGCACGGGACAGGGCCCGTATAATTCACCCCTCCACTTT; CDR3aa: CASSTGQGPYNSPLHF; d_gene: TRBD1; v_gene: TRBV7-2; abundance: -; j_gene: TRBJ1-6
CDR3nt: TGTGCCAGCAGCCCCCTCCGCACCGGGGAGCTGTTTTTT; CDR3aa: CASSPLRTGELFF; d_gene: -; v_gene: TRBV13; abundance: medium-sized; j_gene: TRBJ2-2
CDR3nt: TGTGCCAGCAGTTACTCTAACAGAAATCAGCCCCAGCATTTT; CDR3aa: CASSYSNRNQPQHF; d_gene: -; v_gene: TRBV6-2/TRBV6-3; abundance: -; j_gene: TRBJ1-5
CDR3nt: TGTGCCAGCAGCCGATCGGGACAAAACACCGGGGAGCTGTTTTTT; CDR3aa: CASSRSGQNTGELFF; d_gene: -; v_gene: TRBV7-9; abundance: -; j_gene: TRBJ2-2
CDR3nt: TGCGCCAGCAGCCTAGACGGGGGATTTGGAAACACCATATATTTT; CDR3aa: CASSLDGGFGNTIYF; d_gene: -; v_gene: TRBV5-1; abundance: -; j_gene: TRBJ1-3
CDR3nt: TGCGCCAGCAGTTTCTGGACCACTAGTCAAGAGACCCAGTACTTC; CDR3aa: CASSFWTTSQETQYF; d_gene: -; v_gene: TRBV5-1; abundance: -; j_gene: TRBJ2-5
CDR3nt: TGTGCCAGCTCACCACTTCCGGGACAGGGTTACACCGGGGAGCTGTTTTTT; CDR3aa: CASSPLPGQGYTGELFF; d_gene: TRBD1; v_gene: TRBV18; abundance: -; j_gene: TRBJ2-2
CDR3nt: TGTGCCAGCAGCTTCGGATGGGGCGGAAATCAGCCCCAGCATTTT; CDR3aa: CASSFGWGGNQPQHF; d_gene: -; v_gene: TRBV5-6; abundance: -; j_gene: TRBJ1-5
CDR3nt: TGTGCCAGCAGCGACGGAGCGGGGAACGACAATGAGCAGTTCTTC; CDR3aa: CASSDGAGNDNEQFF; d_gene: TRBD2; v_gene: TRBV7-9; abundance: -; j_gene: TRBJ2-1
CDR3nt: TGTGCCAGCAGCGTTGGGACAGGCAATAATTCACCCCTCCACTTT; CDR3aa: CASSVGTGNNSPLHF; d_gene: TRBD1; v_gene: TRBV7-2; abundance: -; j_gene: TRBJ1-6
CDR3nt: TGTGCCAGTAGTAGACAACAGGGGAGCACTGAAGCTTTCTTT; CDR3aa: CASSRQQGSTEAFF; d_gene: TRBD1; v_gene: TRBV19; abundance: once; j_gene: TRBJ1-1
CDR3nt: TGTGCCAGCAGTTATACCACTTCTAGCACAGATACGCAGTATTTT; CDR3aa: CASSYTTSSTDTQYF; d_gene: -; v_gene: TRBV6-5; abundance: few; j_gene: TRBJ2-3
CDR3nt: TGCGCCAGCGGGCTAGCGGACGACAATGAGCAGTTCTTC; CDR3aa: CASGLADDNEQFF; d_gene: TRBD2; v_gene: TRBV5-1; abundance: -; j_gene: TRBJ2-1
CDR3nt: TGCGCCAGCAGCTTGACAGGGACCCCTTACAATGAGCAGTTCTTC; CDR3aa: CASSLTGTPYNEQFF; d_gene: -; v_gene: TRBV5-1; abundance: -; j_gene: TRBJ2-1
CDR3nt: TGTGCCAGCAGCGCCTGGGACAGAAAGGACGGAAAACTGTTTTTT; CDR3aa: CASSAWDRKDGKLFF; d_gene: TRBD1; v_gene: TRBV5-6; abundance: once; j_gene: TRBJ1-4
CDR3nt: TGTGCCAGCAGCCTCTTTGGCTACACCTTC; CDR3aa: CASSLFGYTF; d_gene: -; v_gene: TRBV7-9; abundance: once; j_gene: TRBJ1-2
CDR3nt: TGTGCCAGCAGAAAGGGACAGAACACCGGGGAGCTGTTTTTT; CDR3aa: CASRKGQNTGELFF; d_gene: -; v_gene: TRBV6-5; abundance: -; j_gene: TRBJ2-2
CDR3nt: TGTGCCAGCTCAGCCGGACTGGGTAATGAGCAGTTCTTC; CDR3aa: CASSAGLGNEQFF; d_gene: -; v_gene: TRBV18; abundance: -; j_gene: TRBJ2-1
CDR3nt: TGTGCCAGCCCCCCCGCCGGACAGGGCACTGAAGCTTTCTTT; CDR3aa: CASPPAGQGTEAFF; d_gene: TRBD1; v_gene: TRBV28; abundance: -; j_gene: TRBJ1-1
CDR3nt: TGTGCCACCAGCAGAGATTCAGGAAGTTTCACAGATACGCAGTATTTT; CDR3aa: CATSRDSGSFTDTQYF; d_gene: -; v_gene: TRBV15; abundance: -; j_gene: TRBJ2-3
CDR3nt: TGTGCCAGCAGCGTAGGCCTAGCGGGGATGCAGAATGAGCAGTTCTTC; CDR3aa: CASSVGLAGMQNEQFF; d_gene: TRBD2; v_gene: TRBV9; abundance: -; j_gene: TRBJ2-1
CDR3nt: TGCGCCAGCAGCTTGGTAGGGGGTAATCAGCCCCAGCATTTT; CDR3aa: CASSLVGGNQPQHF; d_gene: -; v_gene: TRBV5-1; abundance: -; j_gene: TRBJ1-5
CDR3nt: TGTGCCAGCAGCTACCCCGGGACAGCAGAGACCCAGTACTTC; CDR3aa: CASSYPGTAETQYF; d_gene: TRBD1; v_gene: TRBV5-6; abundance: once; j_gene: TRBJ2-5
CDR3nt: TGCGCCAGCAGCGTCGGACAGGGCTATGGCTACACCTTC; CDR3aa: CASSVGQGYGYTF; d_gene: TRBD1; v_gene: TRBV5-1; abundance: -; j_gene: TRBJ1-2
CDR3nt: TGTGCCAGCAGCCCGGGACAGGGCGGCCAGCCCCAGCATTTT; CDR3aa: CASSPGQGGQPQHF; d_gene: TRBD1; v_gene: TRBV14; abundance: once; j_gene: TRBJ1-5
CDR3nt: TGTGCCAGCAGTGACGGGTACGAGCAGTACTTC; CDR3aa: CASSDGYEQYF; d_gene: -; v_gene: TRBV6-1; abundance: -; j_gene: TRBJ2-7
CDR3nt: TGCGCCAGCAGCCCCTCTCCCGGGACTAGCAGAACCGGGGAGCTGTTTTTT; CDR3aa: CASSPSPGTSRTGELFF; d_gene: TRBD2; v_gene: TRBV5-1; abundance: -; j_gene: TRBJ2-2
CDR3nt: TGTGCCAGCAGTGACCCGGGACTAGCGGGGGGGACCCAGTACTTC; CDR3aa: CASSDPGLAGGTQYF; d_gene: TRBD2; v_gene: TRBV6-1; abundance: -; j_gene: TRBJ2-5
CDR3nt: TGTGCCAGCAGCCAGCTCCAGGGGGCGGGGGAGCAGTACTTC; CDR3aa: CASSQLQGAGEQYF; d_gene: TRBD1; v_gene: TRBV3-1/TRBV3-2; abundance: -; j_gene: TRBJ2-7
CDR3nt: TGTGCCACCAGCAGAGAAGGACTTCAAGAGACCCAGTACTTC; CDR3aa: CATSREGLQETQYF; d_gene: -; v_gene: TRBV15; abundance: -; j_gene: TRBJ2-5
CDR3nt: TGTGCCAGCAGTTACTCGATAGTGGGGGCAGAGACCCAGTACTTC; CDR3aa: CASSYSIVGAETQYF; d_gene: -; v_gene: TRBV6-2/TRBV6-3; abundance: -; j_gene: TRBJ2-5
CDR3nt: TGTGCCACCCAGGGGGCAGGGGGAGGGACTGAAGCTTTCTTT; CDR3aa: CATQGAGGGTEAFF; d_gene: TRBD1; v_gene: TRBV10-3; abundance: -; j_gene: TRBJ1-1
CDR3nt: TGTGCCAGCAGCCAGATCACAGCGGGGGGGCACACTGAAGCTTTCTTT; CDR3aa: CASSQITAGGHTEAFF; d_gene: -; v_gene: TRBV3-1/TRBV3-2; abundance: -; j_gene: TRBJ1-1
CDR3nt: TGTGCCAGCAGCGTAGTGGGCCGAAACACTGAAGCTTTCTTT; CDR3aa: CASSVVGRNTEAFF; d_gene: -; v_gene: TRBV9; abundance: -; j_gene: TRBJ1-1
CDR3nt: TGTGCCAGCAGTTCGACAGGGAATGCCTACAATGAGCAGTTCTTC; CDR3aa: CASSSTGNAYNEQFF; d_gene: TRBD1; v_gene: TRBV6-6; abundance: -; j_gene: TRBJ2-1
CDR3nt: TGTGCCAGCAGCATACAGGGTATGGTCTACGAGCAGTACTTC; CDR3aa: CASSIQGMVYEQYF; d_gene: -; v_gene: TRBV21-1; abundance: -; j_gene: TRBJ2-7